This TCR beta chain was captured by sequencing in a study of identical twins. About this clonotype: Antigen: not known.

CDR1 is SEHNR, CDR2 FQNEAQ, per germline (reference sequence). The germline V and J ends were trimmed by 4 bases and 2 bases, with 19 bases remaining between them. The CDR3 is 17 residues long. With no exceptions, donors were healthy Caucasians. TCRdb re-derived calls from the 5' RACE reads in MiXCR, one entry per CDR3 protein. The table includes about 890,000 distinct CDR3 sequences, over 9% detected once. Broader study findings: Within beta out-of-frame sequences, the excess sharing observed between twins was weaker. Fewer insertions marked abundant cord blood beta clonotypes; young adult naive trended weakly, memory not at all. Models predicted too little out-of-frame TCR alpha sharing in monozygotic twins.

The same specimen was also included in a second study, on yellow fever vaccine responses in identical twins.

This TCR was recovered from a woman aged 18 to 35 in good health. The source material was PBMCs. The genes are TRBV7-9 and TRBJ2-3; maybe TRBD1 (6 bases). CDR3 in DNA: TGTGCCAGCAGCTCACGGTCGAGCCAGGGGTACACAGATACGCAGTATTTT. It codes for CASSSRSSQGYTDTQYF. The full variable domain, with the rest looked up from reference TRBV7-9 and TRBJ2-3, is DTGVSQNPRHKITKRGQNVTFRCDPISEHNRLYWYRQTLGQGPEFLTYFQNEAQLEKSRLLSDRFSAERPKGSFSTLEIQRTEQGDSAMYLCASSSRSSQGYTDTQYFGPGTRLTVL.